This is a list of T cell receptor beta chains from one sample in a study of cytomegalovirus exposure and HLA in healthy donors. Using immunoSEQ multiplex PCR, the repertoire was profiled, and TCRdb retains in-frame clones only, with some absent. Here the sample spans 100,000 to 150,000 clones, roughly 17% being singletons. The material sequenced was PBMCs. These TCRs come from a female donor in good health and CMV-seropositive. The CDR3 runs from the conserved cysteine through the conserved F or W. Each record gives: J gene, D gene, V gene, clone size, CDR3 protein, CDR3 DNA. A D gene is named only where the DNA matches it firmly. Clone size appears in some rows only: once, few, many, or a class for an expanded clone.

>TRBJ2-5|NA|TRBV7-6|NA
CASSYAGRISKETQYF
TGTGCCAGCAGCTATGCAGGGAGGATCTCCAAAGAGACCCAGTACTTC
>TRBJ1-4|NA|TRBV5-1|NA
CASSLIPGQEKLFF
TGCGCCAGCAGCTTGATTCCAGGGCAGGAAAAACTGTTTTTT
>TRBJ1-5|TRBD1|TRBV30|few
CAWSAGQGDQPQHF
TGTGCCTGGAGTGCCGGACAGGGTGATCAGCCCCAGCATTTT
>TRBJ2-7|NA|TRBV5-1|few
CASSFSSPGDEQYF
TGCGCCAGCAGCTTCTCGTCTCCAGGGGACGAGCAGTACTTC
>TRBJ1-6|NA|TRBV19|NA
CATAGGLSSYNSPLHF
TGTGCCACCGCGGGGGGTCTTAGCTCCTATAATTCACCCCTCCACTTT
>TRBJ2-7|TRBD1|TRBV9|NA
CASSVSAGGFSYEQYF
TGTGCCAGCAGCGTATCGGCAGGGGGCTTCAGCTACGAGCAGTACTTC
>TRBJ1-2|NA|TRBV4-1|few
CASSQNRQGGNGYTF
TGCGCCAGCAGCCAAAACCGGCAGGGAGGGAATGGCTACACCTTC
>TRBJ1-2|NA|TRBV28|few
CASSLGQNYGYTF
TGTGCCAGCAGTTTAGGACAGAACTATGGCTACACCTTC
>TRBJ2-1|TRBD2|TRBV9|NA
CASSPPRSSGRDHEQFF
TGTGCCAGCAGCCCACCAAGATCTAGCGGGAGGGACCATGAGCAGTTCTTC
>TRBJ2-1|NA|TRBV11-2|NA
CASRPPGLSGGEQFF
TGTGCCAGCAGACCACCGGGACTGTCTGGGGGGGAGCAGTTCTTC
>TRBJ1-5|NA|TRBV12-5|NA
CASGSGPLGAQHF
TGTGCTAGTGGTTCCGGGCCTCTAGGGGCCCAGCATTTT
>TRBJ2-3|NA|TRBV4-2|few
CASSPRTPVDTQYF
TGTGCCAGCAGCCCCAGAACCCCAGTGGATACGCAGTATTTT
>TRBJ2-1|NA|TRBV27|few
CASSGIGGGAYNEQFF
TGTGCCAGCAGTGGGATTGGCGGGGGCGCCTACAATGAGCAGTTCTTC
>TRBJ2-7|TRBD1|TRBV6-5|NA
CASRRAGGSYEQYF
TGTGCCAGCAGAAGGGCAGGGGGTTCCTACGAGCAGTACTTC
>TRBJ2-1|NA|TRBV19|few
CASSTTRGNEQFF
TGTGCCAGTAGTACAACAAGGGGTAATGAGCAGTTCTTC
>TRBJ2-5|TRBD1|TRBV4-1|few
CASSRPGQRAQETQYF
TGCGCCAGCAGCCGCCCGGGACAGAGAGCTCAAGAGACCCAGTACTTC
>TRBJ2-1|TRBD1|TRBV5-1|NA
CASSRGQEDNEQFF
TGCGCCAGCAGCAGAGGACAGGAGGACAATGAGCAGTTCTTC
>TRBJ2-3|TRBD1|TRBV5-1|few
CASSLANYNQGAGGYF
TGCGCCAGCAGCTTGGCCAACTACAACCAGGGGGCTGGCGGGTATTTT
>TRBJ1-1|NA|TRBV27|NA
CATQAVARFTNTEAFF
TGTGCCACCCAGGCAGTCGCCAGGTTTACGAACACTGAAGCTTTCTTT
>TRBJ2-2|TRBD2|TRBV2|NA
CASSAYHSGTRGYAGELFF
TGTGCCAGCAGTGCCTATCACTCCGGGACTAGGGGATACGCCGGGGAGCTGTTTTTT
>TRBJ1-4|NA|TRBV7-9|NA
CASSLSQASVATNEKLFF
TGTGCCAGCAGCTTAAGCCAAGCGTCTGTTGCAACTAATGAAAAACTGTTTTTT
>TRBJ2-3|NA|TRBV27|few
CASGVPTDTQYF
TGTGCCAGCGGAGTCCCCACAGATACGCAGTATTTT
>TRBJ1-5|TRBD1|TRBV7-6|NA
CASSLWTGSNQPQHF
TGTGCCAGCAGCTTATGGACAGGGTCCAATCAGCCCCAGCATTTT
>TRBJ2-3|TRBD2|TRBV10-3|NA
CAIRTSGRANFGTDTQYF
TGTGCCATCAGGACTAGCGGGAGGGCCAATTTTGGCACAGATACGCAGTATTTT
>TRBJ2-1|TRBD2|TRBV29-1|few
CSVTPASGGEQFF
TGCAGCGTTACTCCGGCTAGCGGAGGGGAGCAGTTCTTC
>TRBJ1-1|NA|TRBV7-2|few
CASSFPGVANTEAFF
TGTGCCAGCAGCTTCCCAGGGGTTGCGAACACTGAAGCTTTCTTT
>TRBJ1-1|TRBD1|TRBV30|NA
CAWSVHRGDTEAFF
TGTGCCTGGAGTGTACACAGGGGGGACACTGAAGCTTTCTTT
>TRBJ2-2|TRBD1|TRBV14|once
CASSLLPGQGLNTGELFF
TGTGCCAGCAGCCTCCTTCCGGGACAGGGGTTAAACACCGGGGAGCTGTTTTTT
>TRBJ2-7|NA|TRBV5-1|NA
CASSHTGYEQYF
TGCGCCAGCAGCCACACGGGCTACGAGCAGTACTTC
>TRBJ2-1|TRBD2|TRBV6-5|NA
CASRRLASPLYEQFF
TGTGCCAGCAGAAGACTAGCCTCCCCGCTGTACGAGCAGTTCTTC
>TRBJ2-4|TRBD2|TRBV30|few
CAWSERTSGSNSQYF
TGTGCCTGGAGTGAACGGACTAGCGGGAGTAACTCTCAGTACTTC
>TRBJ2-2|TRBD2|TRBV7-6|NA
CASSPGLAGAGELFF
TGTGCCAGCAGCCCGGGCCTAGCGGGTGCCGGGGAGCTGTTTTTT
>TRBJ2-7|NA|TRBV5-1|NA
CASSLGGGSYEQYF
TGCGCCAGCAGCTTGGGGGGCGGCTCCTACGAGCAGTACTTC
>TRBJ2-1|TRBD2|TRBV5-6|NA
CASSFGRGGEQFF
TGTGCCAGCAGCTTCGGGCGGGGGGGTGAGCAGTTCTTC
>TRBJ2-2|NA|TRBV27|NA
CASRKGGPRPSPGELFF
TGTGCCAGCAGGAAGGGGGGGCCGAGACCCAGCCCCGGGGAGCTGTTTTTT
>TRBJ2-7|TRBD2|TRBV6-1|few
CASSELALAGPLEQYF
TGTGCCAGCAGTGAACTAGCGCTAGCGGGGCCCCTCGAGCAGTACTTC
>TRBJ1-5|NA|TRBV6-1|few
CASTVVSNQPQHF
TGTGCCAGCACGGTAGTTAGCAATCAGCCCCAGCATTTT
>TRBJ2-3|NA|TRBV30|few
CAWNAKKDTQYF
TGTGCCTGGAATGCTAAAAAGGATACGCAGTATTTT
>TRBJ2-1|TRBD1|TRBV29-1|few
CSVGRGTGGYNEQFF
TGCAGCGTTGGAAGGGGGACAGGGGGATACAATGAGCAGTTCTTC
>TRBJ1-5|NA|TRBV13|NA
CASGSGGAAQPQHF
TGTGCCAGCGGTTCCGGGGGGGCGGCTCAGCCCCAGCATTTT
>TRBJ2-7|TRBD2|TRBV4-2|NA
CASSPGLAGVYEQYF
TGTGCCAGCAGCCCCGGACTAGCCGGTGTCTACGAGCAGTACTTC
>TRBJ2-7|TRBD2|TRBV7-2|few
CASSPMTSSNAYEQYF
TGTGCCAGCAGCCCAATGACTAGCTCGAACGCCTACGAGCAGTACTTC
>TRBJ1-3|NA|TRBV7-9|NA
CASSLGIGNTIYF
TGTGCCAGCAGCTTGGGCATCGGAAACACCATATATTTT
>TRBJ1-5|NA|TRBV28|NA
CASSYHGGVPKGVNQPQHF
TGTGCCAGCAGTTACCATGGGGGGGTCCCGAAAGGGGTCAATCAGCCCCAGCATTTT
>TRBJ2-1|TRBD2|TRBV19|few
CASSIDLAGEHNEQFF
TGTGCCAGTAGTATAGATCTTGCGGGAGAGCACAATGAGCAGTTCTTC